The next 3 T cell receptor beta chains were all read from a single sample in a study of siplizumab effects on memory and regulatory T cells. The table came from immunoSEQ multiplex PCR; TCRdb's copy has only in-frame clones and leaves some out. The sample lists about 100,000 clones, roughly 93% occurring once. Sequenced: non-Treg CD4+ T cells sorted from blood. These receptors were collected from a human donor in good health.

The rearrangement uses TRBV5-1 and TRBJ1-5, with a possible D match to TRBD1 (5 bases). Germline V gene lookup returns CDR1 SGHRS and CDR2 YFSETQ. Trimming removed 1 base at V and 8 bases at J, with 10 bases between. There are 13 residues in the CDR3. This CDR3 is CASSLWQGEPQHF. In nucleotides, the CDR3 is TGCGCCAGCAGCTTGTGGCAGGGAGAGCCCCAGCATTTT.

This clone was observed a single time. This rearrangement joins TRBV11-3 to TRBJ2-2; TRBD2 agrees at 14 bases. The trim removed 5 bases at V and 9 bases at J, leaving 8 bases unmatched. Germline lookup yields CDR1 SGHNT and CDR2 YENEEA. This CDR3 spans 16 amino acids. The CDR3 nucleotides are TGTGCCAGCAGCGCCGAGACTAGCGGGAGGGCCCGGGAGCTGTTTTTT. Translated, it gives CASSAETSGRARELFF.

V is TRBV5-1 and J is TRBJ2-7, with 10 bases aligning to TRBD1. V shed 6 bases and J 3 bases; nucleotides not matched to a gene: 6. This CDR3 has 14 residues. CDR1 and CDR2 (germline): SGHRS, YFSETQ. The CDR3 nucleotides read TGCGCCAGCAACCCTGGGACAGGGGACTACGAGCAGTACTTC. It is translated as CASNPGTGDYEQYF.